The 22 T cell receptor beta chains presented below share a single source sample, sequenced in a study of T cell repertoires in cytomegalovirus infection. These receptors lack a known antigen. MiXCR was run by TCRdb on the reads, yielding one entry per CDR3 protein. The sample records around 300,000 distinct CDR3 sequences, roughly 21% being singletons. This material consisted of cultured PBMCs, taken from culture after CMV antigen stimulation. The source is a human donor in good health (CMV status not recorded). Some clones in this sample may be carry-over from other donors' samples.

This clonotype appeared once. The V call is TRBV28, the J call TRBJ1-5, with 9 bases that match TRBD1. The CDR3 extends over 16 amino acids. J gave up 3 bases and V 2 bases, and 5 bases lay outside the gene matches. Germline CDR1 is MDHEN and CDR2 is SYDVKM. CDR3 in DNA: TGTGCCAGCAGTTTAAAGTGGACAGGGGACAATCAGCCCCAGCATTTT. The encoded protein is CASSLKWTGDNQPQHF.

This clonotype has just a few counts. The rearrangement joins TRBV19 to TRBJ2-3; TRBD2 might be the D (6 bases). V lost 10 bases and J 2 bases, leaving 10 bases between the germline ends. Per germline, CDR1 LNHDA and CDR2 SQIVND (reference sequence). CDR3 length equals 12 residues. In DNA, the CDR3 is TGTGCCACTTCGGGGGTCACAGATACGCAGTATTTT. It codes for CATSGVTDTQYF.

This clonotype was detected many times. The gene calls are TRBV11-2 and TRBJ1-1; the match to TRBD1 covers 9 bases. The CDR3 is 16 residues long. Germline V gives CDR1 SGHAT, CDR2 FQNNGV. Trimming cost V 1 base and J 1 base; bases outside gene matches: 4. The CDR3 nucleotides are TGTGCCAGCAGCTTAGTTGCGGGACAGGGGAACACTGAAGCTTTCTTT. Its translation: CASSLVAGQGNTEAFF.

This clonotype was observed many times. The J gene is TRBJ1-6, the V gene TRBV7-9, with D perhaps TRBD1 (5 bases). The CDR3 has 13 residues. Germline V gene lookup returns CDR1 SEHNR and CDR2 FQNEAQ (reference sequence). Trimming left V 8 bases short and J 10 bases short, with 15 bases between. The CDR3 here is CASGRGVNSPLHF. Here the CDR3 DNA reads TGTGCCAGCGGTCGGGGGGTTAACTCACCCCTCCACTTT.

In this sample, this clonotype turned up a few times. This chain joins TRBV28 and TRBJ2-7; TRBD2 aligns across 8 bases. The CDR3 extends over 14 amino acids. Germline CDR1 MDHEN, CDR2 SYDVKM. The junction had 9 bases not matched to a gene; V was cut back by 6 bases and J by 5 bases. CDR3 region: CASSPRGGRHEQYF. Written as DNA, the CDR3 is TGTGCCAGCAGCCCCCGGGGGGGACGTCACGAGCAGTACTTC. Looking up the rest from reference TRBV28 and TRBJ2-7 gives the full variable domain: DVKVTQSSRYLVKRTGEKVFLECVQDMDHENMFWYRQDPGLGLRLIYFSYDVKMKEKGDIPEGYSVSREKKERFSLILESASTNQTSMYLCASSPRGGRHEQYFGPGTRLTVT.

CDR3 sequence reads: CASSRQDSTDTQYF. The DNA of the CDR3 is TGTGCCAGCTCAAGACAGGACAGCACAGATACGCAGTATTTT. The V gene is TRBV18, the J gene TRBJ2-3, with D possibly matching TRBD1 (6 bases). V gave up 5 bases and J gave up 0 bases, with 9 bases separating them. The CDR3 has 14 amino acids. Germline values: CDR1 KGHSH, CDR2 LQKENI.

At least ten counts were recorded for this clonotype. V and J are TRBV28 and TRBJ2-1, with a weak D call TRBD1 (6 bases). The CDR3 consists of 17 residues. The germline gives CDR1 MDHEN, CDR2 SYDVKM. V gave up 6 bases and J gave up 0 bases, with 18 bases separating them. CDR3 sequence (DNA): TGTGCCAGCAGGACCCAATACAGGGCCAGCTCCTACAATGAGCAGTTCTTC. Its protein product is CASRTQYRASSYNEQFF.

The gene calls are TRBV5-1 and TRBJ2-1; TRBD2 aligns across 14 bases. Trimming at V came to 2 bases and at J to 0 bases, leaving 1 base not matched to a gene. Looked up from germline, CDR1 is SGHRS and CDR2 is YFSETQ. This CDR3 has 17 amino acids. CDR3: CASSFGTSGSSYNEQFF. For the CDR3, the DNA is TGCGCCAGCAGCTTTGGGACTAGCGGGAGCTCCTACAATGAGCAGTTCTTC.

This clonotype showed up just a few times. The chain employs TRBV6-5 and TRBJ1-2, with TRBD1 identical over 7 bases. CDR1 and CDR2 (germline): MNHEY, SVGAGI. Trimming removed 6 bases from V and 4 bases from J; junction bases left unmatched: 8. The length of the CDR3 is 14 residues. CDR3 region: CASSPGGGAYGYTF. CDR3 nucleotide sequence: TGTGCCAGCAGCCCAGGGGGGGGGGCCTATGGCTACACCTTC.

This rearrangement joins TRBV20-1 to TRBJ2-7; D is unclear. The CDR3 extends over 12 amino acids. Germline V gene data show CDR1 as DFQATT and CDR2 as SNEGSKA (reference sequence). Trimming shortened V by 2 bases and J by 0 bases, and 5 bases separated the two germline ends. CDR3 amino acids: CSARQNSYEQYF. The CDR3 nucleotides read TGCAGTGCTAGACAAAACTCCTACGAGCAGTACTTC.

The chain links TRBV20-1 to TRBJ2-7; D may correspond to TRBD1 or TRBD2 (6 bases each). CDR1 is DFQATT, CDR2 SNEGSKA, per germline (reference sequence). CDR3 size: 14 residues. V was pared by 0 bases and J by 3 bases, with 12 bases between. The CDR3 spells CSARDRGGGYEQYV. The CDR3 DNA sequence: TGCAGTGCTAGAGATCGCGGAGGGGGCTACGAGCAGTACGTC.

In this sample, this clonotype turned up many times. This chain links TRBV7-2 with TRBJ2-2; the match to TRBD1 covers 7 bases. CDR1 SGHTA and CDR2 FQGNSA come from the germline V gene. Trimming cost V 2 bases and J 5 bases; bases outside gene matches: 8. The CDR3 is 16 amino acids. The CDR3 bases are TGTGCCAGCAGCTTAAGTCCGACAGGGCGGACCGGGGAGCTGTTTTTT. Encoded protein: CASSLSPTGRTGELFF. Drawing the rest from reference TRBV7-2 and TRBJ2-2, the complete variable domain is GAGVSQSPSNKVTEKGKDVELRCDPISGHTALYWYRQSLGQGLEFLIYFQGNSAPDKSGLPSDRFSAERTGGSVSTLTIQRTQQEDSAVYLCASSLSPTGRTGELFFGEGSRLTVL.

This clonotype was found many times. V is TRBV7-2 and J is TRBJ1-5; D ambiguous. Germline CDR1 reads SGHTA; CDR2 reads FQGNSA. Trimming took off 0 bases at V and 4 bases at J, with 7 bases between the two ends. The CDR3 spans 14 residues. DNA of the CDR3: TGTGCCAGCAGCTTAGCGGTGGTTAATCAGCCCCAGCATTTT. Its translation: CASSLAVVNQPQHF.

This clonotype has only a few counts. CDR3 sequence: CSVEKRQGNYGYTF. DNA for the CDR3: TGCAGCGTTGAGAAGAGACAGGGAAACTATGGCTACACCTTC. The rearrangement links TRBV29-1 to TRBJ1-2, with 7 bases identical to TRBD1. After removal of 3 bases from V and 2 bases from J, the junction contained 6 bases not matched to a gene. CDR3 length equals 14 residues. The germline V gene encodes CDR1 SQVTM and CDR2 ANQGSEA.

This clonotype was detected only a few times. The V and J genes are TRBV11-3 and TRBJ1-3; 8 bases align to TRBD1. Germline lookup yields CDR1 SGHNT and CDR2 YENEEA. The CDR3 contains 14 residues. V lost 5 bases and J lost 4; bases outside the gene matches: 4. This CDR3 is CASSGGTGGNTIYF. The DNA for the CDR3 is TGTGCCAGCAGCGGTGGGACAGGAGGAAACACCATATATTTT.

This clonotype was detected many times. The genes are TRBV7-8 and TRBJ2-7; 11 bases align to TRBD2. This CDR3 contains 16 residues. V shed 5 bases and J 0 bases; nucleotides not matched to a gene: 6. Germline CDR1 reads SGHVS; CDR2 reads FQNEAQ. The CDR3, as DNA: TGTGCCAGCAGCCCCCTAGCGGGAGGTGTCTCCTACGAGCAGTACTTC. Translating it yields CASSPLAGGVSYEQYF.

The CDR3 is CSAKPFDWQLNEQYF. The CDR3 region has the DNA TGCAGTGCCAAACCCTTCGACTGGCAGTTGAACGAGCAGTACTTC. The chain employs TRBV20-1 and TRBJ2-7; D is unresolved. CDR3 size: 15 residues. V lost 6 bases, J lost 5 bases, and 23 bases lay in between. Germline V lookup: CDR1 DFQATT, CDR2 SNEGSKA (reference sequence).

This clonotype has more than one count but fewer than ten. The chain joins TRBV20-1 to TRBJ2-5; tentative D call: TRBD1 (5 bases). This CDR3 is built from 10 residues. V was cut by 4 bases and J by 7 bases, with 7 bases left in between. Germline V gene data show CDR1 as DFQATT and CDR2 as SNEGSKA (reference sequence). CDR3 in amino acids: CSAIRGTQYF. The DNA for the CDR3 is TGCAGTGCTATTAGGGGGACCCAGTACTTC.

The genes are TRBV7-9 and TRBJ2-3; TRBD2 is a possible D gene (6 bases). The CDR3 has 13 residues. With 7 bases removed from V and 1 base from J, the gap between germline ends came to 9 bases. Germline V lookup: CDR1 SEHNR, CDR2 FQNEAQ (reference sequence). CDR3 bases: TGTGCCAGCATGCCTAGCGGCACAGATACGCAGTATTTT. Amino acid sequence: CASMPSGTDTQYF.

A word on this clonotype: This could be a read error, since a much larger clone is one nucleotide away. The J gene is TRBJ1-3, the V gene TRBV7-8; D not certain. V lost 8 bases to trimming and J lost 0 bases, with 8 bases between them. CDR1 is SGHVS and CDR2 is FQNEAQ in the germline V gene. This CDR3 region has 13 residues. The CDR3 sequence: CASGSYSGNTIYF. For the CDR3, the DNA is TGTGCCAGCGGCTCCTACTCTGGAAACACCATATATTTT.

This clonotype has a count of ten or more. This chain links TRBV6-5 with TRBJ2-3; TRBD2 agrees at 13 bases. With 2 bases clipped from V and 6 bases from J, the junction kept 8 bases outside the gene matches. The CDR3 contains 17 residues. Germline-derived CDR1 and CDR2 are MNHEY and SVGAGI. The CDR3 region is CASSYKLAGGPVDTQYF. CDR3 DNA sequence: TGTGCCAGCAGTTACAAACTAGCGGGAGGGCCGGTGGATACGCAGTATTTT.

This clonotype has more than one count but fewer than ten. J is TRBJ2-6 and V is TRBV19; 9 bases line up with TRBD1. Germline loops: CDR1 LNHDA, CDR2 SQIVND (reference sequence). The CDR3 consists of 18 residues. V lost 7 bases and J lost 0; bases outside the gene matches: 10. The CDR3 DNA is TGTGCCAGTACTGACAGGGGGAAAATTGCCTCTGGGGCCAACGTCCTGACTTTC. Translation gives CASTDRGKIASGANVLTF.